Below, 22 T cell receptor beta chains from the same sample are listed, as sequenced in a study of PD-1 blockade in classical Hodgkin lymphoma. Regarding time point: cycle 4 day 1 (C4D1), after 6 weeks of nivolumab. Every patient had relapsed following autologous stem cell transplantation, and cohorts differed in brentuximab vedotin exposure. CD8+ T cell isolation from thawed PBMCs was performed by magnetic negative selection. Method: immunoSEQ multiplex PCR; TCRdb's copy keeps in-frame clones and lacks some. The sample has about 20,000 clones, roughly 84% seen once. Material: CD8+ T cells from blood, obtained before the fourth cycle of nivolumab. All receptors come from a human donor with classical Hodgkin lymphoma.

The chain couples TRBV28 to TRBJ2-3; D not certain. V dropped 3 bases and J dropped 4 bases, with 5 bases sitting between them. CDR1 is MDHEN and CDR2 is SYDVKM in the germline V gene. The CDR3 contains 12 residues. Here the CDR3 DNA reads TGTGCCAGCAGTTTCTACTCAGATACGCAGTATTTT. Protein product: CASSFYSDTQYF.

The chain recombines TRBV4-3 with TRBJ2-3; tentative D call: TRBD2 (5 bases). Per the germline V gene, CDR1 is LGHNA and CDR2 is YSLEER. CDR3 length: 15 amino acids. The germline V and J ends were trimmed by 2 bases and 6 bases, with 15 bases remaining between them. The CDR3 region has the DNA TGCGCCAGCAGCCAACAGGACCGGAGGACCGATACGCAGTATTTT. It encodes CASSQQDRRTDTQYF.

CDR3 coding DNA: TGTGCCAGCAGCTCTAGCGGGGCTCCAGATACGCAGTATTTT. Its protein is CASSSSGAPDTQYF. V gene TRBV5-6 combines with J gene TRBJ2-3; TRBD2 matches 9 bases. This CDR3 contains 14 residues. Germline CDR1 SGHDT, CDR2 YYEEEE. The trim removed 3 bases at V and 4 bases at J, leaving 3 bases unmatched.

The chain uses TRBV27 and TRBJ1-5; TRBD1 matches at 9 bases. Germline CDR1 is MNHEY and CDR2 is SMNVEV (reference sequence). This CDR3 has 16 residues. V lost 0 bases, J lost 4 bases, and 4 bases stayed unmatched. CDR3 amino acids: CASSLSGTGRNQPQHF. CDR3 in DNA: TGTGCCAGCAGTTTATCGGGGACAGGGAGGAATCAGCCCCAGCATTTT.

This rearrangement joins TRBV6-6 to TRBJ2-5; D may be TRBD2 (6 bases). The CDR3 is 13 amino acids. CDR1 MNHNY and CDR2 SVGAGI come from the germline V gene (reference sequence). Trimming took off 8 bases at V and 1 base at J, with 11 bases between the two ends. CDR3 coding DNA: TGTGCCAGCCTTAGCGGTCTCCAAGAGACCCAGTACTTC. Residues: CASLSGLQETQYF.

The chain carries TRBV30 and TRBJ1-2; a possible D gene is TRBD1 (5 bases). Trimming left V 1 base short and J 5 bases short, with 14 bases between. This CDR3 spans 14 amino acids. The germline gives CDR1 GTSNPN, CDR2 SVGIG (reference sequence). This chain's CDR3 is CAWSGSQQGYGYTF. CDR3 sequence (DNA): TGTGCCTGGAGTGGGTCCCAGCAGGGATATGGCTACACCTTC.

This chain links TRBV7-6 with TRBJ1-1; D is ambiguous. Trimming removed 0 bases from V and 7 bases from J, with 9 bases in between. CDR1 SGHVS and CDR2 FNYEAQ come from the germline V gene. The CDR3 is made up of 13 amino acids. This CDR3 reads CASSLAHGDEAFF. For the CDR3, the DNA is TGTGCCAGCAGCTTAGCGCATGGGGATGAAGCTTTCTTT.

This rearrangement joins TRBV6-5 to TRBJ1-2; tentative D call: TRBD1 (6 bases). There are 14 residues in the CDR3. V lost 2 bases and J lost 5, with 12 bases in between. Germline CDR1 and CDR2: MNHEY and SVGAGI. The CDR3 DNA reads as TGTGCCAGCAGTTACGGGGGCCTATCTTATGGCTACACCTTC. Translation: CASSYGGLSYGYTF.

The chain is built from TRBV7-6 and TRBJ2-5; D is unclear. The CDR3 sequence is 14 residues long. V shed 3 bases and J shed 1 base, with 9 bases lying between them. CDR1 is SGHVS and CDR2 is FNYEAQ in the germline V gene. The CDR3 coding sequence is TGTGCCAGCAGCTTTCAGGCAGGCCAAGAGACCCAGTACTTC. It is translated as CASSFQAGQETQYF.

The chain employs TRBV2 and TRBJ1-3, with D hard to call. The germline gives CDR1 SNHLY, CDR2 FYNNEI. CDR3 length equals 11 residues. Written as DNA, the CDR3 is TGTGCTGTACGCTCTGGAAACACCATATATTTT. Translation gives CAVRSGNTIYF.

The sample holds a few counts of this clone. Different DNA sequences within this sample yield the same CDR3. The chain recombines TRBV27 with TRBJ2-7, with D uncertain. Germline CDR1 and CDR2: MNHEY and SMNVEV (reference sequence). This CDR3 is 11 amino acids long. Deletions cut 3 bases from V and 4 bases from J, with 4 bases between. The CDR3 loop is CASSLGYEQYF. DNA of the CDR3: TGTGCCAGCAGTTTGGGTTACGAGCAGTACTTC.

The chain couples TRBV7-3 to TRBJ2-3; no clear D. The CDR3 spans 16 residues. The ends were cut back, 5 bases at V and 0 bases at J, with 15 bases in the middle. Germline V CDR1 and CDR2: SGHTA, FQGTGA. In DNA, the CDR3 is TGTGCCAGCAGCATCAGCCCACCAAGCAGCACAGATACGCAGTATTTT. Translating it yields CASSISPPSSTDTQYF.

This clone is a singleton in its sample. V gene TRBV4-3 combines with J gene TRBJ2-7; TRBD2 agrees at 12 bases. Trimming cost V 3 bases and J 0 bases; bases outside gene matches: 6. The CDR3 length is 17 residues. Germline lookup yields CDR1 LGHNA and CDR2 YSLEER. The CDR3 DNA sequence: TGCGCCAGCAGCCATGGACTAGCGGGGACCAGCTCCTACGAGCAGTACTTC. This codes for CASSHGLAGTSSYEQYF.

The gene calls are TRBV9 and TRBJ1-1; the D gene is possibly TRBD1 (6 bases). This CDR3 spans 13 amino acids. Trimming shortened V by 4 bases and J by 11 bases, and 18 bases separated the two germline ends. From germline, CDR1 is SGDLS and CDR2 YYNGEE. CDR3 nucleotides: TGTGCCAGCAGCCCCGGGGGGGGCCAGGATGCTTTCTTT. This encodes CASSPGGGQDAFF.

The gene calls are TRBV4-3 and TRBJ1-2; D unclear. The CDR3 length is 13 residues. V was cut by 3 bases and J by 4 bases, with 9 bases left in between. Germline assignment: CDR1 LGHNA and CDR2 YSLEER. The CDR3 DNA reads TGCGCCAGCAGCCAGGATGACCTCTATGGCTACACCTTC. This codes for CASSQDDLYGYTF.

The genes are TRBV20-1 and TRBJ2-5; D unclear. The germline CDR1 and CDR2 sequences are DFQATT and SNEGSKA (reference sequence). CDR3 size: 11 residues. Deletions cut 0 bases from V and 9 bases from J, with 8 bases between. CDR3 loop: CSARDSKAQYF. The CDR3 DNA sequence: TGCAGTGCTAGAGATTCGAAGGCCCAGTACTTC.

The chain joins TRBV7-9 to TRBJ2-7; D is undetermined. Germline V gene sequence: CDR1 SEHNR, CDR2 FQNEAQ (reference sequence). V was cut by 5 bases and J by 6 bases, with 17 bases left in between. This CDR3 region has 14 residues. The DNA for the CDR3 is TGTGCCAGCAGCCTCCCCGCAGGACCCCTCGAGCAGTACTTC. Translation gives CASSLPAGPLEQYF.

This clone was counted once. The rearrangement links TRBV5-5 to TRBJ1-2; D gene unclear. V was cut by 4 bases and J by 3 bases, with 13 bases left in between. The CDR3 runs 14 residues. CDR1 SGHKS and CDR2 YYEKEE come from the germline V gene (reference sequence). The CDR3: CASSRSQVDYGYTF. CDR3 sequence (DNA): TGTGCCAGCAGCCGCAGCCAGGTCGACTATGGCTACACCTTC.

V is TRBV6-5 and J is TRBJ1-1; no definite D call. V was shortened by 0 bases and J by 1 base, with 9 bases between the two germline ends. Germline values: CDR1 MNHEY, CDR2 SVGAGI. This CDR3 comprises 15 residues. The CDR3 protein is CASSYSRLSNTEAFF. CDR3 DNA sequence: TGTGCCAGCAGTTACTCCCGACTCTCGAACACTGAAGCTTTCTTT.

This clone was counted only a few times. The rearrangement uses TRBV6-5 and TRBJ1-6, with D possibly being TRBD1 (6 bases). Per the germline V gene, CDR1 is MNHEY and CDR2 is SVGAGI. CDR3 size: 15 residues. V lost 7 bases, J lost 10 bases, and 20 bases lay in between. The chain's CDR3 is CASTLGGTLGSPLHF. In nucleotides, the CDR3 is TGTGCCAGCACCTTGGGGGGGACATTGGGATCACCCCTCCACTTT.

This chain links TRBV27 with TRBJ2-7; no definite D call. V gave up 4 bases and J gave up 6 bases, with 16 bases separating them. The CDR3 extends over 14 amino acids. Germline CDR1 reads MNHEY; CDR2 reads SMNVEV (reference sequence). The CDR3, as DNA: TGTGCCAGCAGTTCCACCCTCCGTCTGGGCGAGCAGTACTTC. Amino acids: CASSSTLRLGEQYF.

The chain recombines TRBV28 with TRBJ1-6; weak D call: TRBD1 (5 bases). The V end was cut by 6 bases, the J end by 5 bases, with 17 bases between. The CDR3 contains 16 residues. In germline, CDR1 is MDHEN, CDR2 SYDVKM. The CDR3 protein is CASSFGGAGDNSPLHF. In DNA form, the CDR3 reads TGTGCCAGCAGCTTCGGCGGGGCAGGCGATAATTCACCCCTCCACTTT.